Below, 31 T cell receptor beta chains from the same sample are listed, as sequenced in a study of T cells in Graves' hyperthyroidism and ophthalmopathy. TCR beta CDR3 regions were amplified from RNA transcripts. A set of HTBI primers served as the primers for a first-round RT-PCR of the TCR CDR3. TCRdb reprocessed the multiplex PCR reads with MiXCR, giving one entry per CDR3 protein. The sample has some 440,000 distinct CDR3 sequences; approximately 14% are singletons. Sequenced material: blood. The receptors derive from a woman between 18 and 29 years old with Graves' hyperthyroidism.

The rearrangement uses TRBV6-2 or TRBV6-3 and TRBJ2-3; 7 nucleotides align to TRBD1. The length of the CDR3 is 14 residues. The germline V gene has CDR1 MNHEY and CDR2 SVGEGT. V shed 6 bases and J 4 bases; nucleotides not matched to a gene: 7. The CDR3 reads CASRSLTGSDTQYF. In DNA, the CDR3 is TGTGCCAGCAGGAGTCTGACAGGGTCAGATACGCAGTATTTT.

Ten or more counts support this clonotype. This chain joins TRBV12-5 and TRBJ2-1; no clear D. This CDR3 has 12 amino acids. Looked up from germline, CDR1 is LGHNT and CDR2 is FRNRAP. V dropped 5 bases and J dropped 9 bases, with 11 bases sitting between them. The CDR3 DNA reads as TGTGCTAGTGGTGGGTGGCGCGGTGAGCAGTTCTTC. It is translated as CASGGWRGEQFF.

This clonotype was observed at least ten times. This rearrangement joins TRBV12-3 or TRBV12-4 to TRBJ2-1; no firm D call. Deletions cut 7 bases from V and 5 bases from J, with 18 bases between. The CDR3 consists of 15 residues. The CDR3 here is CASIDPSSSHNEQFF. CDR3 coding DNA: TGTGCCAGCATCGACCCCTCGAGCAGCCACAATGAGCAGTTCTTC.

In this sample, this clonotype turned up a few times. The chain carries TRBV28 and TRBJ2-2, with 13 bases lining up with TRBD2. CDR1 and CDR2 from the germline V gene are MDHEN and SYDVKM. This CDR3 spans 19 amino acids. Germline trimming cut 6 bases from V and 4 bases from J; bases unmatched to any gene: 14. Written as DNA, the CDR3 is TGTGCCAGCAGCCCCACCCCTGGGACTAGCGGGGCTAGCACCGGGGAGCTGTTTTTT. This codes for CASSPTPGTSGASTGELFF.

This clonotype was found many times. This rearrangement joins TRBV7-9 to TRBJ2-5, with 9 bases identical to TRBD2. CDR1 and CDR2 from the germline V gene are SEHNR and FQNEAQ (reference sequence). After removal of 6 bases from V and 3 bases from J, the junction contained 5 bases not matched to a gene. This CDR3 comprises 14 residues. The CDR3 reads CASRRGGVEETQYF. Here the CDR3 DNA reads TGTGCCAGCAGGCGGGGGGGCGTAGAAGAGACCCAGTACTTC.

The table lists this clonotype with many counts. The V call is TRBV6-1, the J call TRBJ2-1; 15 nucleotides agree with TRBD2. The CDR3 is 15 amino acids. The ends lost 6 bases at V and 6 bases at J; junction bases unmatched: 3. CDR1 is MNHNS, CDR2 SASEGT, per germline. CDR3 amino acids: CASSGTSGRSNEQFF. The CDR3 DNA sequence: TGTGCCAGCAGCGGGACTAGCGGGAGGTCCAATGAGCAGTTCTTC.

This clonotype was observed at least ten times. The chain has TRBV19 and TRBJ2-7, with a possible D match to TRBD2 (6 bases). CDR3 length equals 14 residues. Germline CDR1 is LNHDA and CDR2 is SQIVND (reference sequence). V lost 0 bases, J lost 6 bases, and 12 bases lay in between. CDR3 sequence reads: CASSIDLRRAEQYF. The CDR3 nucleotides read TGTGCCAGTAGTATAGATCTGAGGAGGGCCGAGCAGTACTTC. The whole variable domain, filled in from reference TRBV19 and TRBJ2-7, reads DGGITQSPKYLFRKEGQNVTLSCEQNLNHDAMYWYRQDPGQGLRLIYYSQIVNDFQKGDIAEGYSVSREKKESFPLTVTSAQKNPTAFYLCASSIDLRRAEQYFGPGTRLTVT.

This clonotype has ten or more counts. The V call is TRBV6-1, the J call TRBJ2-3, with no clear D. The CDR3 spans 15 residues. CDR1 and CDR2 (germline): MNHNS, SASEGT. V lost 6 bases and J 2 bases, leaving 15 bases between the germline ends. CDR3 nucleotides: TGTGCCAGCAGCTCCCCGAGGTTGTACACAGATACGCAGTATTTT. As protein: CASSSPRLYTDTQYF.

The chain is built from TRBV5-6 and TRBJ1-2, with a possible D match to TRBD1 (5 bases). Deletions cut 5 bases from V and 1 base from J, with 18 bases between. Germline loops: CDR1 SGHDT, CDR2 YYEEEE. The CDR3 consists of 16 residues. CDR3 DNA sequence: TGTGCCAGCAGAGGTGGCGCCGTGGGGCTTAACTATGGCTACACCTTC. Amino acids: CASRGGAVGLNYGYTF.

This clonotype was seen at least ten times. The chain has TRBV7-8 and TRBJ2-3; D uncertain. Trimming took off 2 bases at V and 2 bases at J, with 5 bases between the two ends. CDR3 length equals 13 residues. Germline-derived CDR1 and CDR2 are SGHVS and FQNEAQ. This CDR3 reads CASSLHPTDTQYF. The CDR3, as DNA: TGTGCCAGCAGCTTACACCCCACAGATACGCAGTATTTT.

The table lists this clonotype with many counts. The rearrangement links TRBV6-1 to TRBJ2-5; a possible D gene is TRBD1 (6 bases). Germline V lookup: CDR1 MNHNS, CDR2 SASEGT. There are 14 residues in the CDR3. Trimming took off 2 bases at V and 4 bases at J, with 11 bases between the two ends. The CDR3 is CASSELGGGETQYF. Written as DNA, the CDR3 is TGTGCCAGCAGTGAATTAGGGGGTGGAGAGACCCAGTACTTC.

The chain's CDR3 is CASGLVVGYGYTF. CDR3 DNA sequence: TGTGCTAGTGGTTTGGTCGTGGGCTATGGCTACACCTTC. The chain couples TRBV12-5 to TRBJ1-2; D is undetermined. This CDR3 region has 13 residues. Trimming took off 0 bases at V and 4 bases at J, with 6 bases between the two ends. Germline values: CDR1 LGHNT, CDR2 FRNRAP.

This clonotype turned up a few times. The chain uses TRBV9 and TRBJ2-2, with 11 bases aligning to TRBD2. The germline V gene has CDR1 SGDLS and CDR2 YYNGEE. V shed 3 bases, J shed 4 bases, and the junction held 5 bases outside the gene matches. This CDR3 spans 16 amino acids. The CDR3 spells CASSGTLAGGTGELFF. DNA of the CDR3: TGTGCCAGCAGCGGAACTCTAGCGGGGGGCACCGGGGAGCTGTTTTTT.

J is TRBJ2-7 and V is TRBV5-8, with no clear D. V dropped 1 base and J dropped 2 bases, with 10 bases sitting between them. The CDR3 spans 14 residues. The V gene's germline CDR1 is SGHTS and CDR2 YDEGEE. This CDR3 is CASSLSWGTYEQYF. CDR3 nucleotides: TGTGCCAGCAGCTTGTCGTGGGGAACCTACGAGCAGTACTTC.

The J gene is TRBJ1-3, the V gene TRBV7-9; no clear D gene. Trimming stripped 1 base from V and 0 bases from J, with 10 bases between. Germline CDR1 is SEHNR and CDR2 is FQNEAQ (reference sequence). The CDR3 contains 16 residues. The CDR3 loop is CASSLVGIYSGNTIYF. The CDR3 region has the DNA TGTGCCAGCAGCTTAGTGGGGATATACTCTGGAAACACCATATATTTT.

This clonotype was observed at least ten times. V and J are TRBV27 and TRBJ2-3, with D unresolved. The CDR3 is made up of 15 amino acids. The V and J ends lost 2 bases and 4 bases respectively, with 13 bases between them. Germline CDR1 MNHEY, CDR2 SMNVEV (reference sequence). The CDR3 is CASSLMRTPSDTQYF. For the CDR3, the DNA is TGTGCCAGCAGTTTAATGAGGACCCCTTCAGATACGCAGTATTTT.

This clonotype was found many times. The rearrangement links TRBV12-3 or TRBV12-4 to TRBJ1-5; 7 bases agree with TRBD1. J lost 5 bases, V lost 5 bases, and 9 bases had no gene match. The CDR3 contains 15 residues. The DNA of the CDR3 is TGTGCCAGCAGTGGGTCCGGGACAGTATATCAGCCCCAGCATTTT. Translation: CASSGSGTVYQPQHF.

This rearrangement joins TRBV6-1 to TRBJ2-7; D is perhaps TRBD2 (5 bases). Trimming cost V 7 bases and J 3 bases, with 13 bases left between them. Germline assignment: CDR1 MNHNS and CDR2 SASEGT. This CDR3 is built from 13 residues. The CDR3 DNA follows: TGTGCCAGCACTCCTTTGGGGAGCTACGAGCAGTACTTC. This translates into CASTPLGSYEQYF.

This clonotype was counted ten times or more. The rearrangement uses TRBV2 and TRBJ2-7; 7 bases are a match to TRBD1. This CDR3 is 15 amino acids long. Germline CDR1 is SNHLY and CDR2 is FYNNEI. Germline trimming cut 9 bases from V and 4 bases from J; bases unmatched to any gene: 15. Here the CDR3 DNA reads TGTGCCAGTAGCCACCTCGGGACAGAGGTATACGAGCAGTACTTC. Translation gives CASSHLGTEVYEQYF.

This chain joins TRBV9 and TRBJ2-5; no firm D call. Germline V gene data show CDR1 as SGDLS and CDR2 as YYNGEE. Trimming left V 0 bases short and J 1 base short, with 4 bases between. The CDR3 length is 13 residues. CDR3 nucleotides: TGTGCCAGCAGCGTAGCCATCCAAGAGACCCAGTACTTC. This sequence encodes CASSVAIQETQYF.

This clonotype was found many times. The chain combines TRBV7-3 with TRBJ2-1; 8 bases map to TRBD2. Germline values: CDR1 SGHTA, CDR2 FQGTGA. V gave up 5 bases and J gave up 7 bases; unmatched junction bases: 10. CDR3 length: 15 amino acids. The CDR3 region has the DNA TGTGCCAGCAGCCCTACTAGCGGAGTTTGGAATGAGCAGTTCTTC. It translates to CASSPTSGVWNEQFF.

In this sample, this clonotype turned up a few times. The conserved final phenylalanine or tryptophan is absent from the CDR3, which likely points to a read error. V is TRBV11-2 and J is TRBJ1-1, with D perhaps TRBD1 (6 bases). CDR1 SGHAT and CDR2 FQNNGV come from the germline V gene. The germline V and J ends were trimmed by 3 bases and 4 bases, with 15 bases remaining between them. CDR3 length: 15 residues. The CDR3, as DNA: TGTGCCAGCAGCTTGGAAGGGGGTGGTGTCACTGAAGCTTTCCTT. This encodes CASSLEGGGVTEAFL.

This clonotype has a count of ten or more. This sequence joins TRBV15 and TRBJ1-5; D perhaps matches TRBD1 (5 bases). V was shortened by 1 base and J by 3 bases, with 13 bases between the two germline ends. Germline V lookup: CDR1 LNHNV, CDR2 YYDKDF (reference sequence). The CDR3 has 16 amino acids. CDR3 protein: CATSRGDRGVNQPQHF. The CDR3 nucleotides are TGTGCCACCAGCAGAGGAGACCGGGGGGTCAATCAGCCCCAGCATTTT.

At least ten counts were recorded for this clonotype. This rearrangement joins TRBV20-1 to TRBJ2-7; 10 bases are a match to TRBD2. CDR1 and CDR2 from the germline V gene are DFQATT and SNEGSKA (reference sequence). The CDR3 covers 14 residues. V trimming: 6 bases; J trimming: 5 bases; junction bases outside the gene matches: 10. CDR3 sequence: CSAVDPSGSDEQYF. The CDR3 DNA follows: TGCAGTGCAGTCGATCCTAGCGGGAGCGACGAGCAGTACTTC.

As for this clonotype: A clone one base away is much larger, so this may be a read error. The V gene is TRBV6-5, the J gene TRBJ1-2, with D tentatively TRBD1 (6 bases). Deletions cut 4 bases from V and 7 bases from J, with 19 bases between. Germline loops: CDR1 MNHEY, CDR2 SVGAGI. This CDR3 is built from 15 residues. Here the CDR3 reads CASSSGRTVDCGYTF. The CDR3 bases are TGTGCCAGCAGTTCCGGAAGGACAGTCGACTGTGGCTACACCTTC.

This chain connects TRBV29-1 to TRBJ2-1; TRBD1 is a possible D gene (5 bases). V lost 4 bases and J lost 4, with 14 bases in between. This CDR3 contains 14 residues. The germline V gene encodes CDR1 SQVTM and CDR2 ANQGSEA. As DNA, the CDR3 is TGCAGCGTTGTTGGCCGGCAGGGTTACAATGAGCAGTTCTTC. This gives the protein CSVVGRQGYNEQFF.

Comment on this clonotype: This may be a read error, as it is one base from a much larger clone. The CDR3 here is CATSDLQAGKAGETQYF. CDR3 sequence (DNA): TGTGCCACCAGTGATTTGCAAGCGGGGAAAGCGGGAGAGACCCAGTACTTC. J is TRBJ2-5 and V is TRBV24-1, with 7 bases that match TRBD2. Unmatched junction bases numbered 10, after V lost 0 bases and J lost 4 bases. The CDR3 loop spans 17 amino acids. Germline V CDR1 and CDR2: KGHDR, SFDVKD.

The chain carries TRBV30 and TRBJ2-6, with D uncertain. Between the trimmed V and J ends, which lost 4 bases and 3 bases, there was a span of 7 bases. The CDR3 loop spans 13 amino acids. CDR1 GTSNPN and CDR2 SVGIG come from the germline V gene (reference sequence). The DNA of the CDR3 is TGTGCCTGGAAGGTCGATGGGGCCAACGTCCTGACTTTC. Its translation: CAWKVDGANVLTF.

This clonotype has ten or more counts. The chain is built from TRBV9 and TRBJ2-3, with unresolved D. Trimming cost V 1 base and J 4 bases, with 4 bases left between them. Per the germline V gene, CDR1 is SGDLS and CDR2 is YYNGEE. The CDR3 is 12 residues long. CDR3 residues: CASSVLADTQYF. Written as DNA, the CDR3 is TGTGCCAGCAGCGTACTAGCAGATACGCAGTATTTT.

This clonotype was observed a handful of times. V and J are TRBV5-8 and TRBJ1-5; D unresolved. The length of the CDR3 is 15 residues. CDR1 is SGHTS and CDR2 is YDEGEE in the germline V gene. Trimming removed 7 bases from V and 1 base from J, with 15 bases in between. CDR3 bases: TGTGCCAGCTTGATCCAGAGAGGAAGCAATCAGCCCCAGCATTTT. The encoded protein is CASLIQRGSNQPQHF.

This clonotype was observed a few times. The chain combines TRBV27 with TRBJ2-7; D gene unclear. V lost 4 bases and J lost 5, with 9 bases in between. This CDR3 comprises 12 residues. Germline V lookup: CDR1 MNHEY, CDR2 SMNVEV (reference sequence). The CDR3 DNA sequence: TGTGCCAGCAGTTGGCCCGGAGACGAGCAGTACTTC. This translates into CASSWPGDEQYF.